These 28 T cell receptor beta chains originate from one sample sequenced in a study of neoadjuvant anti-PD-1 for oral cavity cancer. Sequenced by immunoSEQ multiplex PCR; TCRdb stores in-frame clones only, minus some. The table records 11,000 to 15,000 clones, 70% to 85% of them present only once. The time point was: after neoadjuvant nivolumab, at surgical resection. The sequences come from PBMCs, collected after nivolumab (anti-PD-1) treatment. The receptors were gathered from a person aged 35-79 years with oral cavity squamous cell carcinoma.

This chain connects TRBV7-3 to TRBJ1-5; TRBD1 matches at 7 bases. Per the germline V gene, CDR1 is SGHTA and CDR2 is FQGTGA. V was pared by 0 bases and J by 7 bases, with 0 bases of the junction left unmatched. This CDR3 region has 13 residues. The CDR3 reads CASSLTRGQPQHF. The CDR3 bases are TGTGCCAGCAGCTTAACCAGGGGGCAGCCCCAGCATTTT.

This clone was detected once. V gene TRBV2 combines with J gene TRBJ1-6; D not certain. With 6 bases removed from V and 9 bases from J, the gap between germline ends came to 18 bases. CDR3 length equals 15 residues. Germline V CDR1 and CDR2: SNHLY, FYNNEI. The CDR3 DNA follows: TGTGCCAGCAGCCCTGGGATCACAATTTTTTCACCCCTCCACTTT. The encoded protein is CASSPGITIFSPLHF.

This clone has just one count. The chain recombines TRBV19 with TRBJ2-3; the D gene is possibly TRBD2 (6 bases). The CDR3 has 14 amino acids. The V end lost 7 bases, the J end lost 3 bases, and 14 bases lay between the germline ends. Germline lookup yields CDR1 LNHDA and CDR2 SQIVND (reference sequence). Here the CDR3 reads CASTIGGVTDTQYF. The DNA of the CDR3 is TGTGCCAGTACCATAGGAGGGGTAACAGATACGCAGTATTTT.

This chain joins TRBV11-2 and TRBJ1-1, with 10 bases fitting TRBD1. Germline-derived CDR1 and CDR2 are SGHAT and FQNNGV. V shed 2 bases, J shed 0 bases, and the junction held 9 bases outside the gene matches. The CDR3 has 18 amino acids. The CDR3: CASSLPGQGFGLNTEAFF. The CDR3 bases are TGTGCCAGCAGCTTACCGGGACAGGGGTTTGGGTTGAACACTGAAGCTTTCTTT.

This chain joins TRBV7-9 and TRBJ2-2; tentative D call: TRBD1 (6 bases). Germline CDR1 SEHNR, CDR2 FQNEAQ (reference sequence). The CDR3 runs to 14 residues. V shed 5 bases and J shed 3 bases, with 10 bases lying between them. Here the CDR3 DNA reads TGTGCCAGCAGCCTAAACAGGGACACCGGGGAGCTGTTTTTT. Protein: CASSLNRDTGELFF.

The rearrangement links TRBV6-1 to TRBJ2-1; 11 nucleotides align to TRBD2. CDR3 length: 15 amino acids. J was trimmed by 4 bases and V by 10 bases; bases with no gene match: 9. Germline V lookup: CDR1 MNHNS, CDR2 SASEGT. CDR3 region: CATVRTSGWYNEQFF. The CDR3 nucleotides read TGTGCCACCGTAAGGACTAGCGGGTGGTACAATGAGCAGTTCTTC.

The chain is built from TRBV6-1 and TRBJ1-2; maybe TRBD1 (5 bases). The V end was cut by 2 bases, the J end by 3 bases, with 13 bases between. CDR1 is MNHNS and CDR2 is SASEGT in the germline V gene. The CDR3 is 15 residues long. In DNA form, the CDR3 reads TGTGCCAGCAGTGAAAACGGGGCAGCCTACTATGGCTACACCTTC. Translated, it gives CASSENGAAYYGYTF.

V and J are TRBV29-1 and TRBJ2-3; no firm D call. With 7 bases removed from V and 0 bases from J, the gap between germline ends came to 14 bases. The CDR3 totals 14 residues. The V gene's germline CDR1 is SQVTM and CDR2 ANQGSEA. The CDR3 sequence is CSGDYADSTDTQYF. The DNA for the CDR3 is TGCAGCGGCGATTACGCTGATAGCACAGATACGCAGTATTTT.

This rearrangement joins TRBV11-2 to TRBJ2-7; no firm D call. Germline CDR1 and CDR2: SGHAT and FQNNGV. This CDR3 spans 13 amino acids. The V gene lost 0 bases and the J gene lost 6 bases, with 9 bases spanning the gap. CDR3 in amino acids: CASSLEAGSEQYF. The CDR3 nucleotides are TGTGCCAGCAGCTTAGAGGCAGGCAGCGAGCAGTACTTC.

This chain uses TRBV7-2 with TRBJ2-1; TRBD2 is a possible D gene (7 bases). CDR1 and CDR2 (germline): SGHTA, FQGNSA. The CDR3 has 17 residues. Trimming stripped 3 bases from V and 6 bases from J, with 21 bases between. The CDR3 here is CASSLPPGRGPFNEQFF. CDR3 nucleotide sequence: TGTGCCAGCAGCTTGCCCCCCGGGCGGGGGCCCTTCAATGAGCAGTTCTTC.

The J gene is TRBJ2-3, the V gene TRBV11-2; D perhaps matches TRBD2 (6 bases). The V end lost 5 bases, the J end lost 2 bases, and 20 bases lay between the germline ends. Germline assignment: CDR1 SGHAT and CDR2 FQNNGV. The CDR3 runs to 17 residues. The CDR3: CASSVGRLGRITDTQYF. The CDR3, as DNA: TGTGCCAGCAGCGTCGGACGACTAGGTCGGATCACAGATACGCAGTATTTT. The full variable domain, in which reference TRBV11-2 and TRBJ2-3 provide the parts outside the CDR3, is EAGVAQSPRYKIIEKRQSVAFWCNPISGHATLYWYQQILGQGPKLLIQFQNNGVVDDSQLPKDRFSAERLKGVDSTLKIQPAKLEDSAVYLCASSVGRLGRITDTQYFGPGTRLTVL.

The rearrangement joins TRBV2 to TRBJ1-2; TRBD1 agrees at 7 bases. CDR1 and CDR2 (germline): SNHLY, FYNNEI. The CDR3 sequence is 14 residues long. The V and J ends lost 3 bases and 3 bases, in that order; junction bases with no gene match: 4. CDR3 protein: CASSEVQGYYGYTF. The CDR3 DNA sequence: TGTGCCAGCAGTGAGGTACAGGGGTACTATGGCTACACCTTC.

The chain employs TRBV6-1 and TRBJ2-1, with D unresolved. Trimming removed 6 bases from V and 4 bases from J, with 10 bases in between. Germline loops: CDR1 MNHNS, CDR2 SASEGT. The CDR3 runs to 13 residues. The CDR3 DNA is TGTGCCAGCAGAGCACTCGGGTACAATGAGCAGTTCTTC. It specifies CASRALGYNEQFF.

As concerns this clone: An end of the junction differs from the germline gene, which may be a read error. The chain has TRBV2 and TRBJ2-3; no clear D gene. The length of the CDR3 is 13 residues. Germline V gene lookup returns CDR1 SNHLY and CDR2 FYNNEI. The CDR3 sequence: CASIEMAGDTQYF. The CDR3 DNA sequence: TGTGCCAGCATTGAAATGGCTGGGGATACGCAGTATTTT.

The V and J genes are TRBV18 and TRBJ1-4; D unclear. This CDR3 is 15 amino acids long. The germline gives CDR1 KGHSH, CDR2 LQKENI. V was clipped by 6 bases and J by 0 bases, with 11 bases between them. The CDR3 sequence: CASSQNPTTNEKLFF. The CDR3 DNA reads as TGTGCCAGCTCCCAGAACCCTACAACTAATGAAAAACTGTTTTTT.

This sequence joins TRBV9 and TRBJ2-7, with D maybe TRBD2 (6 bases). V gave up 3 bases and J gave up 2 bases, with 30 bases separating them. The CDR3 is 20 residues long. CDR1 SGDLS and CDR2 YYNGEE come from the germline V gene. The CDR3 nucleotides read TGTGCCAGCAGCGCCAATCACCCCGGGGGAGAACAGCAGAAACCCTACGAGCAGTACTTC. Translating gives CASSANHPGGEQQKPYEQYF.

The V and J genes are TRBV27 and TRBJ1-1; 8 positions match TRBD1. V was pared by 5 bases and J by 3 bases, with 11 bases of the junction left unmatched. CDR1 and CDR2 from the germline V gene are MNHEY and SMNVEV (reference sequence). The CDR3 length is 16 residues. CDR3 region: CASSITRDRLDTEAFF. As DNA, the CDR3 is TGTGCCAGCAGTATAACCCGGGACAGGTTGGACACTGAAGCTTTCTTT.

V gene TRBV5-6 combines with J gene TRBJ2-3, with unresolved D. The length of the CDR3 is 12 residues. The germline CDR1 and CDR2 sequences are SGHDT and YYEEEE. The CDR3 spells CASSAGSDTQYF. CDR3 in DNA: TGTGCTTCATCGGCAGGCTCAGATACGCAGTATTTT.

This clone was seen just once. The rearrangement links TRBV25-1 to TRBJ1-1; the D gene is possibly TRBD1 (6 bases). CDR1 and CDR2 (germline): MGHDK, SYGVNS. The CDR3 is 15 amino acids. The V end lost 1 base, the J end lost 5 bases, and 14 bases lay between the germline ends. The CDR3 bases are TGTGCCAGCAGTGAATCGAGCACAGGGAGGACTGAAGCTTTCTTT. Translated, it gives CASSESSTGRTEAFF.

The J gene is TRBJ1-5, the V gene TRBV4-1; D not resolved. The CDR3 is 15 residues long. V lost 2 bases and J 3 bases, leaving 11 bases between the germline ends. Germline CDR1 and CDR2: MGHRA and YSYEKL. The CDR3 spells CASSQWEGNNQPQHF. CDR3 nucleotides: TGCGCCAGCAGCCAATGGGAGGGTAACAATCAGCCCCAGCATTTT.

The chain recombines TRBV19 with TRBJ1-5, with TRBD1 identical over 9 bases. This CDR3 has 16 amino acids. V was clipped by 7 bases and J by 0 bases; unmatched bases: 7. CDR1 and CDR2 (germline): LNHDA, SQIVND (reference sequence). CDR3 DNA: TGTGCCAGTACCTGGACAGGGGAGTATAGCAATCAGCCCCAGCATTTT. Protein: CASTWTGEYSNQPQHF.

This chain joins TRBV7-3 and TRBJ2-2; TRBD1 matches 11 bases. V was pared by 2 bases and J by 4 bases, with 6 bases of the junction left unmatched. The CDR3 has 17 amino acids. Germline-derived CDR1 and CDR2 are SGHTA and FQGTGA. The CDR3 region is CASSLLGTGGITGELFF. The CDR3 nucleotides are TGTGCCAGCAGCTTACTCGGGACAGGGGGGATCACCGGGGAGCTGTTTTTT. Full variable domain (remainder filled in from reference TRBV7-3 and TRBJ2-2): GAGVSQTPSNKVTEKGKYVELRCDPISGHTALYWYRQSLGQGPEFLIYFQGTGAADDSGLPNDRFFAVRPEGSVSTLKIQRTERGDSAVYLCASSLLGTGGITGELFFGEGSRLTVL.

Only a few counts were recorded for this clone. Here the CDR3 DNA reads TGTGCCAGCAGTTTATTTTCCTGGCCGGAGCCCGATGGCTACACCTTC. Translated, it gives CASSLFSWPEPDGYTF. The chain employs TRBV27 and TRBJ1-2; D is unclear. CDR1 and CDR2 (germline): MNHEY, SMNVEV (reference sequence). Trimming removed 1 base at V and 6 bases at J, with 18 bases between. CDR3 size: 16 residues.

This clone turned up a few times. The rearrangement uses TRBV7-6 and TRBJ2-2; D is undetermined. From germline, CDR1 is SGHVS and CDR2 FNYEAQ. This CDR3 has 13 amino acids. The V end was cut by 2 bases, the J end by 5 bases, with 6 bases between. This chain's CDR3 is CASSLQRTGELFF. The CDR3 bases are TGTGCCAGCAGCTTACAGAGGACCGGGGAGCTGTTTTTT.

This chain connects TRBV19 to TRBJ1-4, with TRBD1 matching over 7 bases. Germline trimming cut 7 bases from V and 1 base from J; bases unmatched to any gene: 6. Germline lookup yields CDR1 LNHDA and CDR2 SQIVND (reference sequence). The CDR3 runs to 15 residues. The DNA for the CDR3 is TGTGCCAGTACCTGGCCAGGGGGAACTAATGAAAAACTGTTTTTT. Protein sequence: CASTWPGGTNEKLFF.

The chain couples TRBV7-9 to TRBJ1-4; the D gene is possibly TRBD1 (6 bases). This CDR3 is built from 14 residues. The V end lost 3 bases, the J end lost 10 bases, and 15 bases lay between the germline ends. Germline CDR1 SEHNR, CDR2 FQNEAQ (reference sequence). The CDR3 sequence is CASSFAAEGGKLFF. CDR3 nucleotide sequence: TGTGCCAGCAGCTTCGCAGCGGAGGGGGGAAAACTGTTTTTT.

The sample holds a few counts of this clone. The chain couples TRBV30 to TRBJ1-1; TRBD1 aligns across 7 bases. The V and J ends lost 4 bases and 1 base, in that order; junction bases with no gene match: 9. CDR1 is GTSNPN, CDR2 SVGIG, per germline (reference sequence). CDR3 length equals 15 residues. The DNA for the CDR3 is TGTGCCTGGAAGACGATGGACAGGCCGAACACTGAAGCTTTCTTT. This encodes CAWKTMDRPNTEAFF. Full variable domain (rest looked up from reference TRBV30 and TRBJ1-1): SQTIHQWPATLVQPVGSPLSLECTVEGTSNPNLYWYRQAAGRGLQLLFYSVGIGQISSEVPQNLSASRPQDRQFILSSKKLLLSDSGFYLCAWKTMDRPNTEAFFGQGTRLTVV.

The J gene is TRBJ2-7, the V gene TRBV7-8; D call uncertain. The CDR3 is made up of 12 amino acids. V lost 1 base and J lost 7, with 8 bases in between. Germline V gene data show CDR1 as SGHVS and CDR2 as FQNEAQ. The CDR3, as DNA: TGTGCCAGCAGCTTAGACAGTTGGGAGCAGTACTTC. Protein sequence: CASSLDSWEQYF.